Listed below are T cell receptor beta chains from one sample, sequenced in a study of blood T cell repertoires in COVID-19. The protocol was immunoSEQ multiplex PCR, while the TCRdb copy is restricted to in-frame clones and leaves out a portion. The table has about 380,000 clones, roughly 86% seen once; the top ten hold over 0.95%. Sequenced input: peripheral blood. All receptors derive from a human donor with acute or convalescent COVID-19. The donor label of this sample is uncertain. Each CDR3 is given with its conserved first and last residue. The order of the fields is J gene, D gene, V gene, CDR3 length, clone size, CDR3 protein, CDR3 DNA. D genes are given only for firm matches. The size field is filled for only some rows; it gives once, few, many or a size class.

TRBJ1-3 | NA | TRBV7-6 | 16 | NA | CASSRLTGLSGNTIYF | TGTGCCAGCAGCCGTCTTACAGGCCTCTCTGGAAACACCATATATTTT
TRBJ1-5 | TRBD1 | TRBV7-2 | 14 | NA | CASSDRGRIQPQHF | TGTGCCAGCAGCGACAGGGGGCGCATTCAGCCCCAGCATTTT
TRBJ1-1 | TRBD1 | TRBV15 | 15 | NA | CATSRWDRVYTEAFF | TGTGCCACCAGCAGATGGGACAGGGTGTACACTGAAGCTTTCTTT
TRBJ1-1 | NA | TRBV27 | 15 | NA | CASSPLAGTNTEAFF | TGTGCCAGCAGTCCGCTCGCGGGGACTAACACTGAAGCTTTCTTT
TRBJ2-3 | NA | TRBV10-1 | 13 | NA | CASSQQGGFTQYF | TGCGCCAGCAGTCAGCAGGGTGGGTTTACGCAGTATTTT
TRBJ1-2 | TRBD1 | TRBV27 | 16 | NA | CASSSFPTGFGYGYTF | TGTGCCAGCAGTTCGTTCCCGACAGGGTTTGGCTATGGCTACACCTTC
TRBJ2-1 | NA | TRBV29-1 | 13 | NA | CSVAESRYNEQFF | TGCAGCGTTGCCGAGAGCCGGTACAATGAGCAGTTCTTC
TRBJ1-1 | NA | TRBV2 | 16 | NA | CASRARRQETNTEAFF | TGTGCCAGCAGGGCCCGCAGACAGGAAACGAACACTGAAGCTTTCTTT
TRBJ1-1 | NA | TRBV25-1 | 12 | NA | CASRVSGGEAFF | TGTGCCAGCAGGGTGTCGGGGGGGGAGGCTTTCTTT
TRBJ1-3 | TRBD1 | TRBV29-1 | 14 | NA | CSVSPDRAGNTIYF | TGCAGCGTCAGCCCGGACAGGGCTGGAAACACCATATATTTT
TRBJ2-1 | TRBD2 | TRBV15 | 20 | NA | CATSISPFFPGLASHNEQFF | TGTGCCACCAGCATTTCCCCATTCTTCCCGGGACTAGCGAGCCACAATGAGCAGTTCTTC
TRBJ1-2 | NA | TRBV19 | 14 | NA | CASSIVQAAYGYTF | TGTGCCAGTAGTATCGTACAGGCAGCGTATGGCTACACCTTC
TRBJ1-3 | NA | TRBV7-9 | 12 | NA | CASSPQGYTIYF | TGTGCCAGCAGCCCCCAGGGGTACACCATATATTTT
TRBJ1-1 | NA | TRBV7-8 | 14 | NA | CASSLVAGNTEAFF | TGTGCCAGCAGCTTAGTCGCGGGGAACACTGAAGCTTTCTTT
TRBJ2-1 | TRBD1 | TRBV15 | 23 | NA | CATSRAKAGTGVGTGSSYNEQFF | TGTGCCACCAGCAGAGCCAAAGCCGGGACAGGGGTTGGAACTGGGAGCTCCTACAATGAGCAGTTCTTC
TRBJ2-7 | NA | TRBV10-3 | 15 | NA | CAISDGGSTSYEQYF | TGTGCCATCAGTGACGGCGGATCAACCTCCTACGAGCAGTACTTC
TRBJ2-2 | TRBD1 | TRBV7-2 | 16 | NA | CASSLEGALRPGELFF | TGTGCCAGCAGCTTAGAGGGGGCGCTACGGCCCGGGGAGCTGTTTTTT
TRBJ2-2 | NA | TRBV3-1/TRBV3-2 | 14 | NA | CASSQGEWGGELFF | TGTGCCAGCAGCCAAGGGGAGTGGGGCGGGGAGCTGTTTTTT
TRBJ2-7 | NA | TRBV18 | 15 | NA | CASSEVARGAYEQYF | TGTGCCAGCTCCGAAGTCGCCAGGGGGGCCTACGAGCAGTACTTC
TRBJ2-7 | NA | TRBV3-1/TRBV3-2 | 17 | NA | CASSQASGLARFSEQYF | TGTGCCAGCAGCCAAGCTTCAGGGCTAGCGAGGTTTTCCGAGCAGTACTTC
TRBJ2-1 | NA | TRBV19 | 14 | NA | CASSNPGESNEQFF | TGTGCCAGTAGTAATCCGGGGGAGAGCAATGAGCAGTTCTTC
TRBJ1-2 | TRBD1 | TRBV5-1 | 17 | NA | CASSRRTGGLLNYGYTF | TGCGCCAGCAGCCGCCGGACAGGGGGACTTCTTAACTATGGCTACACCTTC
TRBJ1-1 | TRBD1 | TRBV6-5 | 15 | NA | CASILRATGLTEAFF | TGTGCCAGCATCCTAAGAGCGACAGGGCTCACTGAAGCTTTCTTT
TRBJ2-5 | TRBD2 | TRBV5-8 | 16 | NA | CASSLGIAGAQETQYF | TGTGCCAGCAGCTTGGGGATAGCGGGAGCGCAAGAGACCCAGTACTTC
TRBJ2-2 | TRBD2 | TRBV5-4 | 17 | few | CASTTRLAGPVGGELFF | TGTGCCAGCACCACCCGGCTAGCGGGGCCCGTTGGCGGGGAGCTGTTTTTT
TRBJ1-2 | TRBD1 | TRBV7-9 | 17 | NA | CASSSQIGQGLLFGYTF | TGTGCCAGCAGCTCACAAATCGGACAGGGGTTGTTGTTCGGCTACACCTTC
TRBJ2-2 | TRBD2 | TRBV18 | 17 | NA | CASSPRLAGGPAGELFF | TGTGCCAGCTCACCACGGCTAGCGGGAGGGCCAGCCGGGGAGCTGTTTTTT
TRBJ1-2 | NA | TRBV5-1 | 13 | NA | CASSLEPRMGYTF | TGCGCCAGCAGCTTGGAGCCTAGGATGGGCTACACCTTC
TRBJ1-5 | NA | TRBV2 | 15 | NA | CASSEEAVGNQPQHF | TGTGCCAGCAGTGAGGAGGCGGTCGGGAATCAGCCCCAGCATTTT
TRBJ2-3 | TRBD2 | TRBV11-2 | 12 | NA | CASSSSGDTQYF | TGTGCCAGCAGCTCTAGCGGTGATACGCAGTATTTT
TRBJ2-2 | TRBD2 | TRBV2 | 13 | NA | CASRSGGVGELFF | TGTGCCAGCCGATCGGGAGGGGTCGGGGAGCTGTTTTTT
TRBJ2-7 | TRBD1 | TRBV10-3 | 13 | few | CASKQGQSYEQYF | TGTGCCAGCAAGCAGGGACAGAGCTACGAGCAGTACTTC
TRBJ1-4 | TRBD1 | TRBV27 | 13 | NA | CASSPQGDEKLFF | TGTGCCAGCAGTCCTCAGGGGGATGAAAAACTGTTTTTT
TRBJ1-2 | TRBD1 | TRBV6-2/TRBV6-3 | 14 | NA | CASSRDRVGRGYTF | TGTGCCAGCAGTCGGGACAGGGTAGGTCGTGGCTACACCTTC
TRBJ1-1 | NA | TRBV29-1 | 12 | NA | CSVERGNTEAFF | TGCAGCGTTGAAAGGGGAAACACTGAAGCTTTCTTT
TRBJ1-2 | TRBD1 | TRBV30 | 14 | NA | CARGQGIRFGGYTF | TGTGCCCGGGGACAGGGAATCCGTTTCGGTGGCTACACCTTC
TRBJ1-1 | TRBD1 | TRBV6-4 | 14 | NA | CASRGTDMNTEAFF | TGTGCCAGCAGGGGGACAGACATGAACACTGAAGCTTTCTTT
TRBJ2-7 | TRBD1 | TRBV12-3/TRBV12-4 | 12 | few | CASRDRGNEQYF | TGTGCCAGCAGAGACAGGGGCAACGAGCAGTACTTC
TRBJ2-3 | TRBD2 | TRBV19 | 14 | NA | CASSIGTSADTQYF | TGTGCCAGTAGTATCGGGACTAGCGCAGATACGCAGTATTTT
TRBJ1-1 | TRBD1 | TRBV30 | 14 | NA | CAWSSGTVNTEAFF | TGTGCCTGGAGTTCCGGGACAGTGAACACTGAAGCTTTCTTT
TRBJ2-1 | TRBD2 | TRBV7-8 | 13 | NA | CANSRRGYNEQFF | TGTGCCAACAGTCGGCGGGGGTACAATGAGCAGTTCTTC
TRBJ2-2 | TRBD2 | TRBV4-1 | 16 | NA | CASSQVAGGNTGELFF | TGCGCCAGCAGCCAAGTAGCGGGGGGGAACACCGGGGAGCTGTTTTTT
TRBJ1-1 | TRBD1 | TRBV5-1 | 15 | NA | CASSLSGTANTEAFF | TGCGCCAGCAGCTTGTCCGGGACAGCCAACACTGAAGCTTTCTTT
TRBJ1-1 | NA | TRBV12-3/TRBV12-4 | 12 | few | CASSRGGTEAFF | TGTGCCAGCAGTCGAGGGGGCACTGAAGCTTTCTTT
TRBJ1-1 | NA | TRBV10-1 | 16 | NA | CASSESRTPENTEAFF | TGCGCCAGCAGTGAGTCGAGGACACCCGAGAACACTGAAGCTTTCTTT
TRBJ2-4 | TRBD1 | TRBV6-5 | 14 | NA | CASRKGQSLDIQYF | TGTGCCAGCAGGAAGGGACAGAGTCTGGACATTCAGTACTTC
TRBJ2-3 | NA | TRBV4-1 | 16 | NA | CASSQDPVLGTDTQYF | TGCGCCAGCAGCCAAGATCCCGTACTAGGAACAGATACGCAGTATTTT
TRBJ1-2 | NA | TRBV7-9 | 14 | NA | CASSPGLANYGYTF | TGTGCCAGCAGCCCAGGGTTAGCTAACTATGGCTACACCTTC
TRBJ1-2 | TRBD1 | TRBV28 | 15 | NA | CASSLQGAQNYGYTF | TGTGCCAGCAGTCTTCAGGGGGCGCAAAACTATGGCTACACCTTC
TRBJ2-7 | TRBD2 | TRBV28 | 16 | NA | CASSLSGSSAFYEQYF | TGTGCCAGCAGTTTAAGCGGGAGTTCCGCCTTCTACGAGCAGTACTTC
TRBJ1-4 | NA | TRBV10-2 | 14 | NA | CASSESSTNEKLFF | TGCGCCAGCAGTGAGAGTAGTACCAATGAAAAACTGTTTTTT
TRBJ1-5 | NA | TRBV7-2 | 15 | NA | CASSSERAVNQPQHF | TGTGCCAGCAGCTCGGAGCGGGCCGTTAATCAGCCCCAGCATTTT
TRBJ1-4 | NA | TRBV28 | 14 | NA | CASKGQAPNEKLFF | TGTGCCAGCAAGGGGCAGGCCCCTAATGAAAAACTGTTTTTT
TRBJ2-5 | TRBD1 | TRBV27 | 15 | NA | CASNKGQGVGETQYF | TGTGCCAGCAATAAGGGACAGGGGGTAGGAGAGACCCAGTACTTC
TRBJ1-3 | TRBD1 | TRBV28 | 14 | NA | CASTPDRGGNTIYF | TGTGCCAGCACCCCAGACAGGGGAGGAAACACCATATATTTT